The source of this T cell receptor (beta chain) is a study of cytomegalovirus exposure and HLA in healthy donors (dated by TCRdb to about 2017). Regarding the study in general: An earlier analysis of some 550 of the donors reported more than 250 Gb of sequence data and around 120 million unique TCR beta sequences from 150 million to 200 million T cells. Around 300 gigabases of sequencing data and 78 million or so unique TCR sequences were included in an early release covering under 650 HLA-typed donors. Of the 398 genotyped donors, 80% to 90% were placed in the genetic ancestry cluster associated with self-reported Caucasian donors. The study aimed to test whether cataloging public T cell receptors could reveal signatures of past pathogen exposure. The study used immunosequencing to profile the T cell repertoires of hundreds of subjects and linked those repertoires to cytomegalovirus serostatus. Along with the roughly 670-subject first cohort, a separate validation cohort of over a hundred different subjects was used. To predict cytomegalovirus infection status, the study brought together high-throughput TCR immunosequencing, statistical association of individual TCRs with disease status, and machine learning. A later analysis re-examined previously published TCR beta repertoires from just over 650 donors and added high-resolution HLA genotyping to investigate patterns of TCR occurrence. Rather than using new phenotypic data, the later analysis identified candidate immune exposures from TCR beta sequences and from how often those sequences occurred across donors. To decide whether each TCR beta V gene segment behaved as functional or pseudogenic, an earlier analysis of 587 of the donors relied on high-throughput TCR beta sequencing. Donor age, sex, ethnicity and CMV serostatus were collected together with the repertoire data. A later genetic analysis took genome-wide SNP genotypes for about three fifths of the 666 donors and used that subset as a discovery cohort. Every repertoire in the discovery cohort had been generated on one and the same sequencing platform. HLA typing covered class I and class II loci at four-digit resolution. Typing coverage differed by locus: A, B, C, DRB1 and DQB1 were typed in roughly 620-630 donors, DQA1 in about 510, DPA1 in some 610, and DPB1 in just under 490. Five DR-DQ haplotypes were treated as single units for association and clustering because of strong linkage in the cohort. On average, over 200,000 unique TCR beta nucleotide sequences were sequenced per donor among 398 genotyped donors of the cohort, with roughly 18% of those sequences being non-productive.

Germline trimming amounts to 4 bases on V and 4 bases on J, with 12 as the count of junction bases outside the gene matches. The CDR3 runs 16 residues from the cysteine to the phenylalanine. Only the CDR3 portion is preserved as DNA: 48 bases, with reading frame beginning at the first base. The germline V gene provides CDR1 MNHEY and CDR2 SVGAGI. Here is what the overall study found, with its caveats: In a later analysis, HLA-associated TCR beta chains were found to be more clonally expanded and to have lower generation probabilities than equally common non-associated chains. A further reported finding was that TCR beta sequences accurately predicted the HLA-A and HLA-B alleles for most subjects in the first cohort. A later analysis reported that several top co-occurrence clusters appeared linked to parvovirus B19, influenza, CMV and Epstein-Barr virus. Most CMV-associated TCR beta chains appeared to be HLA-restricted in a later analysis, and the HLA associations seemed to be driven largely by CMV exposure. A cluster of highly shared sequence variants was judged likely to represent a technical artifact of the sequencing pipeline. According to a later analysis, TCR association rates differed among HLA loci, with DRB1 alleles showing the most associated TCRs and HLA-C alleles showing the fewest. Because some donors lacked HLA typing at each locus, the association tests relied only on the typed subset. Because counts were too low, roughly 16 rarely observed V segments, including chromosome 9 orphons, were left out of the earlier analysis of several hundred of the donors. The presence/absence analyses assumed that sequencing depth was roughly uniform across donors, and that assumption may not be true. In a later genetic analysis, a missense DCLRE1C variant was associated with V-gene and J-gene trimming of TCR beta chains, and the association was replicated in an independent cohort. Strong co-occurrence of HLA alleles, especially DR and DQ, made assigning TCR associations to individual alleles difficult. The authors suggested that the approach could potentially be generalized to other disease states and immunological phenotypes. The classifier was reported to diagnose cytomegalovirus status with high specificity and sensitivity in both the original cohort and the validation cohort. Correlated functional status among segregating V segments might be attributable to linkage disequilibrium, but an unknown experimental factor could not be ruled out. CMV serostatus was the only immune exposure information available for the cohort. A few of the identified cytomegalovirus-associated TCR beta chains were confirmed in vitro to be specific for cytomegalovirus antigens. Most TCR sequences were observed very rarely across donors, whereas some public TCRs were present in many individuals. Some IMGT-functional V segments, including TRBV6-2 and TRBV6-3, could not be distinguished by the 87-base-pair reads and were therefore excluded. Only TCR beta chains were sequenced in this cohort, and the absence of alpha or paired-chain data limited detectable features. In an earlier analysis of approximately 590 of the donors, most TCR beta V segments appeared in productive rearrangements about 87% or about 30% of the time, broadly matching IMGT annotations. Compared with the roughly 600-donor mean, donors in an Asian-associated ancestry cluster had fewer N-insertions in productive TCRs, according to a later genetic analysis. A total of 150 or so TCR beta chains were listed by the study as associated with cytomegalovirus. In a later analysis, about 16,000 TCR beta sequences were associated with specific HLA alleles at a false discovery rate of 0.05.

The cohort consisted of 600 to 700 healthy bone marrow donors. At the time of sampling, every cohort member was nominally healthy, though immune exposures that went unrecorded were likely present. The donor was CMV seronegative and was included in the group of under 450 seronegative cohort members. Every donor gave a peripheral blood sample, and the peripheral blood mononuclear cells from that sample were used for TCR beta sequencing. Genomic DNA was extracted from the blood cell samples with the Qiagen DNeasy Blood Extraction Kit. A note on this clone: Its antigen remains undetermined. Base quality data are lacking; no much larger clone is found one base away.

Preparation of the library involved the immunoSEQ multiplex PCR assay. A mixture of 60 forward primers for TCR Vbeta segments and 13 reverse primers for TCR Jbeta segments was used in the multiplex PCR. A multiplex PCR assay on genomic DNA amplified the CDR3 region of rearranged TCR beta genes. On the Illumina HiSeq System, the amplified TCR beta libraries were sequenced as 87-base-pair reads. Turning to the authors' computational methods: Across the 700 or so repertoires, a later analysis counted about 81 million unique TCR beta chains, roughly 11 million of which were shared by at least two donors. Raw reads were error-corrected and collapsed into unique sequences with a nearest-neighbor algorithm that merged closely related sequences to remove PCR and sequencing errors. V, D and J gene segments were assigned by aligning CDR3 sequences to IMGT reference sequences. For a sequence to be retained, a match of at least six nucleotides was required to both a V gene segment and a J gene segment. Rearrangements were called productive when the CDR3 lacked stop codons and stayed in frame with V and J; all others were non-productive. Following IMGT convention, CDR3 was defined as the stretch from the second conserved V-encoded cysteine to the conserved J-encoded phenylalanine. In an earlier analysis of roughly 610 of the donors, sequences lacking an unambiguous match to a single V gene segment were excluded. In an earlier analysis of 587 of the donors, V segments were called functional above 56.7% productive rearrangements and were called segregating when the between-donor standard deviation exceeded 5%. A statistical classification framework was built to diagnose cytomegalovirus status from the catalog of TCR beta chain sequences. V and J gene assignment, in a later analysis, came from comparing TCR nucleotide sequences with IMGT/GENE-DB human TR gene sequences. Using the TCRdist pipeline, a later analysis assigned CDR3 sequences along with most-parsimonious VDJ recombination scenarios. A later analysis defined each TCR beta chain by its CDR3 amino acid sequence plus V-gene family, and excluded reads lacking a unique V-gene family. As a way to deal with suspected cross-contamination and a sequencing artifact, a later analysis dropped 500 to 700 nucleotide sequences that were highly shared and had low generation probability. In a later analysis, a clonal expansion index was calculated for each public chain from normalized within-repertoire ranks of inferred template counts. In a later analysis, generation probabilities were computed using a VDJ recombination model fitted to out-of-frame rearrangements, and the results were checked against IGoR. In a later analysis, TCR-TCR, TCR-HLA and TCR-CMV co-occurrence was scored with hypergeometric tests, and a repertoire-size bias correction was applied to TCR pairs. A later analysis estimated false discovery rates by permuting HLA or CMV assignments 20 times. In a later analysis, co-occurring TCRs were grouped using DBSCAN, with TCRdist sequence similarity added in when clustering inside HLA-allele-positive subsets. Co-occurrence clustering excluded repertoires with fewer than 30,000 or more than 120,000 public chains, plus five with anomalous nucleotide sharing. Held by TCRdb, this immuneACCESS table contains in-frame sequences only and omits some clones. Under half of the omission traces to an unresolved V gene where checked; the cause of the rest is unknown. The DNA was the basis for D and trimming; V, J and clone size are from that table. The sample data list more than 150,000 clones, and more than 85% of these were observed just once. The top ten constitute around 0.21% of the sample.

The V and J segments used are TRBV6-5 and TRBJ2-7, and TRBD1 matches 8 of the central bases. Sample: PBMCs. This clonotype originated in a girl under two years old in good health and CMV-seronegative. The DNA sequence is TGTGCCAGCAGTTCCTCAAGACAGGGGTGGAAGTACGAGCAGTACTTC. This sequence encodes CASSSSRQGWKYEQYF.